The clone carrying this TCR beta chain was picked up a small number of times. What it binds is not known. The sample is drawn from a study of T cell repertoires in cytomegalovirus infection. Via MiXCR, TCRdb re-called the reads, giving one row per CDR3 protein. The sample consists of about 480,000 distinct CDR3 sequences, around 35% of them appearing once. Germline lookup yields CDR1 SEHNR and CDR2 FQNEAQ (reference sequence). The length of the CDR3 is 18 residues. Trimming at V came to 1 base and at J to 4 bases, leaving 15 bases not matched to a gene. The TCR sequence derives from a human donor in good health (CMV status not recorded). Some clones in this sample may be carry-over from other donors' samples. The sample consisted of cultured PBMCs, taken from culture after CMV antigen stimulation. This rearrangement joins TRBV7-9 to TRBJ1-1; 7 nucleotides agree with TRBD1. CDR3 nucleotides: TGTGCCAGCAGCTTAGTAGGGGGCTTGACAGTTTTTAGCACTGAAGCTTTCTTT. Its translation is CASSLVGGLTVFSTEAFF.